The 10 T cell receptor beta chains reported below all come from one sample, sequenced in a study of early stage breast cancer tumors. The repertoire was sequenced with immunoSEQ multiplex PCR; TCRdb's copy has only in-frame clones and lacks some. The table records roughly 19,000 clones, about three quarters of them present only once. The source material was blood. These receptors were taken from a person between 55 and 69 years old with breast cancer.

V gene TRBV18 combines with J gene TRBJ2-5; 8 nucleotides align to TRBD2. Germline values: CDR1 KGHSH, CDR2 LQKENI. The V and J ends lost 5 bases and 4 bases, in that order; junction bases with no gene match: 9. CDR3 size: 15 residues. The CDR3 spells CASSVSGGLVETQYF. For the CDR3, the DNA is TGTGCCAGCTCAGTGAGCGGGGGATTGGTAGAGACCCAGTACTTC.

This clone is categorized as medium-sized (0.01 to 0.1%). CDR3 in DNA: TGTGCCAGCAGAGGGAACTATGGCTACACCTTC. It encodes CASRGNYGYTF. The J gene is TRBJ1-2, the V gene TRBV4-2; no definite D call. Germline V gives CDR1 LGHNA, CDR2 YNFKEQ. This CDR3 comprises 11 residues. Trimming left V 6 bases short and J 2 bases short, with 4 bases between.

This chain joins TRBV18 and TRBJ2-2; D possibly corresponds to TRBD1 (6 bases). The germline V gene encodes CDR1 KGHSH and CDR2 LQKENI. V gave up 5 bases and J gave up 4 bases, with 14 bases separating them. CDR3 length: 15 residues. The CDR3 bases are TGTGCCAGCTCATCCAGGACAGAGGGCACCGGGGAGCTGTTTTTT. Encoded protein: CASSSRTEGTGELFF. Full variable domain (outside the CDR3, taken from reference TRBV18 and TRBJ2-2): NAGVMQNPRHLVRRRGQEARLRCSPMKGHSHVYWYRQLPEEGLKFMVYLQKENIIDESGMPKERFSAEFPKEGPSILRIQQVVRGDSAAYFCASSSRTEGTGELFFGEGSRLTVL.

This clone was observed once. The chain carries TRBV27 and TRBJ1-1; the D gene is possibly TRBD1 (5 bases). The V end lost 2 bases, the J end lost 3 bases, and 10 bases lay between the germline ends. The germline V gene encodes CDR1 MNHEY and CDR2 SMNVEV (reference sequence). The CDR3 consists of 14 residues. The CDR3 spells CASSLVGGDTEAFF. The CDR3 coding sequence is TGTGCCAGCAGTTTAGTGGGAGGGGACACTGAAGCTTTCTTT.

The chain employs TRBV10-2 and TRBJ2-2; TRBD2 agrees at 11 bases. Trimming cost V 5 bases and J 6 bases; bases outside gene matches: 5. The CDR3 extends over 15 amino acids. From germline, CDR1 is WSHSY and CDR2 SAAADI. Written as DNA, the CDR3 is TGCGCCAGCAGTATACTAGCGGGAGTTTCCGGGGAGCTGTTTTTT. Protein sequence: CASSILAGVSGELFF.

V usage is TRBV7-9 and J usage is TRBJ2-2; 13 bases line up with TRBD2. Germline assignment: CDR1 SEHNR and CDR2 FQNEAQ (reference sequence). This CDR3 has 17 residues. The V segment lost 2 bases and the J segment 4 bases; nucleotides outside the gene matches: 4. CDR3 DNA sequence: TGTGCCAGCAGCTTACCGGGACTAGCGGGAATCACCGGGGAGCTGTTTTTT. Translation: CASSLPGLAGITGELFF.

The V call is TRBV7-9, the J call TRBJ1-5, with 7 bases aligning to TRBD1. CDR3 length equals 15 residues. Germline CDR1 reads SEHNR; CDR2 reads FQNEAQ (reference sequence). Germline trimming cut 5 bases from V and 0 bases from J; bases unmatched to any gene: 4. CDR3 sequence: CASSTDRVSNQPQHF. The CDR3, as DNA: TGTGCCAGCAGCACCGACAGGGTTAGCAATCAGCCCCAGCATTTT.

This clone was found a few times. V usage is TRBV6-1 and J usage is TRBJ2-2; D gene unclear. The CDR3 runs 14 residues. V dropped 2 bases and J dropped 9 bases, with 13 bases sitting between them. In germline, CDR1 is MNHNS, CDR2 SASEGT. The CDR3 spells CASSETKFGRELFF. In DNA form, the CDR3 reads TGTGCCAGCAGTGAAACAAAGTTTGGGCGGGAGCTGTTTTTT.

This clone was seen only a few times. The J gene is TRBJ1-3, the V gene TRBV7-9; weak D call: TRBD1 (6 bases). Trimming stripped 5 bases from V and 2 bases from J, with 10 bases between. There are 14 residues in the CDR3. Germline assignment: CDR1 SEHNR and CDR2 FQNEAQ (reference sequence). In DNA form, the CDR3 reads TGTGCCAGCAGCGGTGGACAGCCTGGAAACACCATATATTTT. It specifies CASSGGQPGNTIYF.

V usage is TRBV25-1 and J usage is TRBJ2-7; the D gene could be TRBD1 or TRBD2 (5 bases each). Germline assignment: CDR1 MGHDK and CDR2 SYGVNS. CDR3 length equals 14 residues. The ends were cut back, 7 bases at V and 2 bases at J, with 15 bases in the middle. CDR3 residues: CASNRDGGAYEQYF. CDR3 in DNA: TGTGCCAGCAACCGGGACGGAGGAGCCTACGAGCAGTACTTC.